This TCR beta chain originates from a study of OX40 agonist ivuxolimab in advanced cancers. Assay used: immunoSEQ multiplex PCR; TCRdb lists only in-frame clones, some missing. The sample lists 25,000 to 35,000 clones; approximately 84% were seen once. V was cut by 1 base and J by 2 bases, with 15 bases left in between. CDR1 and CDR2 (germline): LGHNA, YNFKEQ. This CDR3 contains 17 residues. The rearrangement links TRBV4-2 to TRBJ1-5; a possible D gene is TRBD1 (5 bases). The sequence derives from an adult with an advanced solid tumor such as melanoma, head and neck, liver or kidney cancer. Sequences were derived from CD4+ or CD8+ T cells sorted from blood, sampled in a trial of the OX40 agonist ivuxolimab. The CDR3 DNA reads TGTGCCAGCAGCCAAGTGGGGGTTGGGGGAGGCAATCAGCCCCAGCATTTT. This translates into CASSQVGVGGGNQPQHF.